The clone carrying this TCR beta chain was seen at least ten times. Deletions cut 0 bases from V and 4 bases from J, with 22 bases between. CDR3 length equals 17 residues. Germline V lookup: CDR1 DFQATT, CDR2 SNEGSKA (reference sequence). These data come from a study of T-cell reconstitution after alpha-beta-depleted transplantation in children. The TCRbeta library was prepared with unique molecular identifiers. TCRdb processed the PCR reads anew with MiXCR; each CDR3 protein has one entry. This table has about 400,000 distinct CDR3 sequences, 20% appearing once. This TCR was recovered from a human donor who donated a stem cell graft to a child with acute myeloid leukemia. V usage is TRBV20-1 and J usage is TRBJ2-7, with a weak D call TRBD2 (6 bases). Here the sequenced sample was PBMCs from the stem cell graft donor, taken from the stem cell graft. For the CDR3, the DNA is TGCAGTGCTAGAGATGGGAGGACTACTCGCTCTCGGTACGAGCAGTACTTC. It yields the protein CSARDGRTTRSRYEQYF.